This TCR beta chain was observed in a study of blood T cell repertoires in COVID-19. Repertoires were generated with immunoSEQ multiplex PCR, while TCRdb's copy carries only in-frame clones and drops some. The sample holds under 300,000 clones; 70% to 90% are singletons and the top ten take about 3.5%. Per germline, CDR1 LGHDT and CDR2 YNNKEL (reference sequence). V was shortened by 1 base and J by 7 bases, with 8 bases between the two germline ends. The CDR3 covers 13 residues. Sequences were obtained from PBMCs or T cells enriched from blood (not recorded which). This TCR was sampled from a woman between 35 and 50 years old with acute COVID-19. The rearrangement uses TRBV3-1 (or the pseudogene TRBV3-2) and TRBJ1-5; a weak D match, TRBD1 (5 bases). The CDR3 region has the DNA TGTGCCAGCAGCCAAGCCCCAGGGCAGCCCCAGCATTTT. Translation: CASSQAPGQPQHF.